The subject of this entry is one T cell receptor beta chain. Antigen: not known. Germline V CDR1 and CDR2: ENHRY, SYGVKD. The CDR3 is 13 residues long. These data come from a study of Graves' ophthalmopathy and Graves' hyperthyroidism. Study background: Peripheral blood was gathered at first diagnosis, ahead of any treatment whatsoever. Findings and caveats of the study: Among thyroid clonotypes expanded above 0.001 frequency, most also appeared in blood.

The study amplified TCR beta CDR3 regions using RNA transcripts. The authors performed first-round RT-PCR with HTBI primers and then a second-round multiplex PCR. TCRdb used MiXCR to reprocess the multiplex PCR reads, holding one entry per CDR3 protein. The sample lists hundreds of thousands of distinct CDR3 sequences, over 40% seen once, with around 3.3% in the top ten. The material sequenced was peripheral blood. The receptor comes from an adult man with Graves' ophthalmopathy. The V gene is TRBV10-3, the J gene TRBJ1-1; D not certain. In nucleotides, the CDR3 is TGTGGCACCAGTGAGCGGTGGGAAAATGAAGCTTTCTTT. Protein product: CGTSERWENEAFF.